The 8 T cell receptor beta chains given below trace back to one sample, sequenced in a study of cytomegalovirus exposure and HLA in healthy donors. PCR used 60 Vbeta primers and 13 Jbeta primers. Data came from immunoSEQ multiplex PCR; TCRdb stores just in-frame clones and leaves some out. This table holds approximately 61,000 clones, around 64% found once. The sample consisted of PBMCs. The source of these receptors is a woman in her 50s in good health and CMV-seronegative.

This CDR3 reads CASSPTHTGGEISQPQHF. The CDR3 DNA reads as TGTGCCAGCAGTCCCACTCATACAGGGGGCGAGATAAGTCAGCCCCAGCATTTT. The chain has TRBV27 and TRBJ1-5, with 9 nucleotides matching TRBD1. This CDR3 has 18 amino acids. The V segment lost 5 bases and the J segment 6 bases; nucleotides outside the gene matches: 17. The germline CDR1 and CDR2 sequences are MNHEY and SMNVEV (reference sequence).

CDR3 sequence reads: CASSHGRGQQPQHF. The CDR3 coding sequence is TGTGCCAGCAGCCATGGCAGGGGGCAACAGCCCCAGCATTTT. This chain joins TRBV7-2 and TRBJ1-5; TRBD1 aligns across 8 bases. Germline loops: CDR1 SGHTA, CDR2 FQGNSA. With V trimmed by 5 bases and J by 7 bases, 7 bases remained unmatched. The CDR3 extends over 14 amino acids.

This clone was counted only a few times. The V and J genes are TRBV19 and TRBJ1-1; tentatively, D is TRBD1 (5 bases). The germline V gene has CDR1 LNHDA and CDR2 SQIVND (reference sequence). This CDR3 has 12 residues. V shed 9 bases and J shed 1 base, with 9 bases lying between them. The CDR3 DNA reads as TGTGCCAGCGAACAGGAGAACACTGAAGCTTTCTTT. It encodes CASEQENTEAFF. Variable domain in full (rest from reference TRBV19 and TRBJ1-1): DGGITQSPKYLFRKEGQNVTLSCEQNLNHDAMYWYRQDPGQGLRLIYYSQIVNDFQKGDIAEGYSVSREKKESFPLTVTSAQKNPTAFYLCASEQENTEAFFGQGTRLTVV.

The V and J genes are TRBV30 and TRBJ1-2; D is unclear. This CDR3 region has 15 residues. Germline V gives CDR1 GTSNPN, CDR2 SVGIG (reference sequence). The V end lost 0 bases, the J end lost 3 bases, and 14 bases lay between the germline ends. CDR3 nucleotides: TGTGCCTGGAGTGTACCCGGGGTGGGAGACTATGGCTACACCTTC. Translating it yields CAWSVPGVGDYGYTF. The whole variable domain, filled in from reference TRBV30 and TRBJ1-2, reads SQTIHQWPATLVQPVGSPLSLECTVEGTSNPNLYWYRQAAGRGLQLLFYSVGIGQISSEVPQNLSASRPQDRQFILSSKKLLLSDSGFYLCAWSVPGVGDYGYTFGSGTRLTVV.

The chain couples TRBV27 to TRBJ2-7; D is uncertain. Trimming cost V 2 bases and J 7 bases, with 15 bases left between them. Germline V gives CDR1 MNHEY, CDR2 SMNVEV (reference sequence). This CDR3 spans 14 amino acids. CDR3 residues: CASSLTPRSREQYF. The DNA of the CDR3 is TGTGCCAGCAGTTTAACACCCCGAAGTCGTGAGCAGTACTTC.

The chain uses TRBV19 and TRBJ1-2, with 7 bases that match TRBD1. J gave up 2 bases and V 5 bases, and 2 bases lay outside the gene matches. Germline V gene data show CDR1 as LNHDA and CDR2 as SQIVND (reference sequence). The CDR3 is 13 amino acids. CDR3: CASSQTGNYGYTF. As DNA, the CDR3 is TGTGCCAGTAGTCAGACAGGGAACTATGGCTACACCTTC. Combining the CDR3 with reference TRBV19 and TRBJ1-2 gives the whole variable domain DGGITQSPKYLFRKEGQNVTLSCEQNLNHDAMYWYRQDPGQGLRLIYYSQIVNDFQKGDIAEGYSVSREKKESFPLTVTSAQKNPTAFYLCASSQTGNYGYTFGSGTRLTVV.

J is TRBJ1-5 and V is TRBV28; TRBD1 might be the D (6 bases). Germline CDR1 and CDR2: MDHEN and SYDVKM. With 8 bases removed from V and 6 bases from J, the gap between germline ends came to 17 bases. This CDR3 contains 14 residues. In DNA, the CDR3 is TGTGCCAGCGGAGAACAGGGTTATCCTCAGCCCCAGCATTTT. Residues: CASGEQGYPQPQHF.

V and J are TRBV2 and TRBJ1-2; D is ambiguous. With 10 bases removed from V and 4 bases from J, the gap between germline ends came to 16 bases. The CDR3 runs 13 residues. Germline CDR1 reads SNHLY; CDR2 reads FYNNEI. Here the CDR3 DNA reads TGTGCCACAAAAACAGAACTCGGCTATGGCTACACCTTC. Its translation is CATKTELGYGYTF.